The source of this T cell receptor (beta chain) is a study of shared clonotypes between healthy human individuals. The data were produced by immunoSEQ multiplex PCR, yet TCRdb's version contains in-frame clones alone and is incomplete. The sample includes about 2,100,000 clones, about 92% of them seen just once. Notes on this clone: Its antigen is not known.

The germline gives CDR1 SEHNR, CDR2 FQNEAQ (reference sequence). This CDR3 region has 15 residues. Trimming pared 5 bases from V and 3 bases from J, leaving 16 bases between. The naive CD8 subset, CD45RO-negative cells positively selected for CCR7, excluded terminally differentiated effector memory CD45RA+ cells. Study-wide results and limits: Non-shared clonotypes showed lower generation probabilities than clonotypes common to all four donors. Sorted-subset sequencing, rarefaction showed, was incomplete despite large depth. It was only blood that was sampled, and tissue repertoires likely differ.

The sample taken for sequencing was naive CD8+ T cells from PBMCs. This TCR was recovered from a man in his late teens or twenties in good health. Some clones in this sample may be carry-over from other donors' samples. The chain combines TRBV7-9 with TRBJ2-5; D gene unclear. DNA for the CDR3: TGTGCCAGCAGCCACCTCCAGACCCCAGAAGAGACCCAGTACTTC. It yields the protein CASSHLQTPEETQYF.